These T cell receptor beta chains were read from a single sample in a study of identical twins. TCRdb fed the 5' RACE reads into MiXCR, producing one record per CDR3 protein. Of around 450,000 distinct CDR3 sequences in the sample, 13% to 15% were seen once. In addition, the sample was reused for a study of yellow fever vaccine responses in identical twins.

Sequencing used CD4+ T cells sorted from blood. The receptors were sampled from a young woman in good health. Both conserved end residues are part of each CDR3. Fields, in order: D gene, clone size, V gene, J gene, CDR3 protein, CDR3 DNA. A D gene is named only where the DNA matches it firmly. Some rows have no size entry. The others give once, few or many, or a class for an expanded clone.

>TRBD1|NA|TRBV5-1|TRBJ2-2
CASSLRAGGTGELFF
TGCGCCAGCAGCTTGCGGGCAGGGGGCACCGGGGAGCTGTTTTTT
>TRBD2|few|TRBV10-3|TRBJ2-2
CATTSGSTRELFF
TGTGCCACCACTAGCGGGAGTACGAGGGAGCTGTTTTTT
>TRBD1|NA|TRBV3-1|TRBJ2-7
CASSHRDRGSNEQYF
TGTGCCAGCAGCCATCGGGACAGGGGGTCCAACGAGCAGTACTTC
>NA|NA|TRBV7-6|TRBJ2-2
CASSSRPQLMGKDNTGELFF
TGTGCCAGCAGCTCGCGACCGCAACTAATGGGGAAGGATAACACCGGGGAGCTGTTTTTT
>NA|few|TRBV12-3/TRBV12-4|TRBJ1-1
CASSLNGNTEAFF
TGTGCCAGCAGTTTAAACGGGAACACTGAAGCTTTCTTT
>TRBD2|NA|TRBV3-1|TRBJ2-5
CASSPSGLAGGEGAQYF
TGTGCCAGCAGCCCATCGGGGCTAGCGGGGGGGGAAGGCGCCCAGTACTTC
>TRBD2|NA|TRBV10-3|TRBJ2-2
CAISETSGGNAFTGELFF
TGTGCCATCAGCGAAACTAGCGGGGGGAACGCCTTCACCGGGGAGCTGTTTTTT
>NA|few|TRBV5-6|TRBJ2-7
CASSLGHREQYF
TGTGCCAGCAGCTTGGGGCACCGCGAGCAGTACTTC
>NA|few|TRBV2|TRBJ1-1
CATSLLRGMNTEAFF
TGTGCCACCTCACTTCTTAGAGGAATGAACACTGAAGCTTTCTTT
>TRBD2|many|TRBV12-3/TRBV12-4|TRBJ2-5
CASSFYRREEETQYF
TGTGCCAGCAGTTTCTATAGGCGGGAGGAAGAGACCCAGTACTTC
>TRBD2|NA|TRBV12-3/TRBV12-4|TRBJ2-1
CASGSGGEQFF
TGTGCCAGCGGATCGGGAGGTGAGCAGTTCTTC